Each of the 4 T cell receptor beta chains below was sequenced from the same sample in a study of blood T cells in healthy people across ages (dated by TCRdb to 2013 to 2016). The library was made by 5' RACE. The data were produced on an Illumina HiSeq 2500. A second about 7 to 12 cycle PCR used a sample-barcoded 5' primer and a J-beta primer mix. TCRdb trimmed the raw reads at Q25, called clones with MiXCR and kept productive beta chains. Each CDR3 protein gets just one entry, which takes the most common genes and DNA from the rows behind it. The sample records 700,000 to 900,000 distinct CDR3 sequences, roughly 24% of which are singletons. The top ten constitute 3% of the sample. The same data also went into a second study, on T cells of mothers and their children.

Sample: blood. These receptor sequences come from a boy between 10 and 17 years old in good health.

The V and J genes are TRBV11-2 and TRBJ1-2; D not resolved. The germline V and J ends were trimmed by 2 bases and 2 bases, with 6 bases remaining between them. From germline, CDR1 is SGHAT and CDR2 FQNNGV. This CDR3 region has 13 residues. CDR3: CASSLPANYGYTF. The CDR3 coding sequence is TGTGCCAGCAGCTTACCAGCGAACTATGGCTACACCTTC.

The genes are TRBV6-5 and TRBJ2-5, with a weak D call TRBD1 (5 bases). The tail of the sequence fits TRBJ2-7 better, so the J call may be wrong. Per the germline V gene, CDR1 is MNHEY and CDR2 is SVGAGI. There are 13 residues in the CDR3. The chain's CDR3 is CASSPRQTYEQYF. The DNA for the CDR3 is TGTGCCAGCAGTCCACGACAGACCTACGAGCAGTACTTC.

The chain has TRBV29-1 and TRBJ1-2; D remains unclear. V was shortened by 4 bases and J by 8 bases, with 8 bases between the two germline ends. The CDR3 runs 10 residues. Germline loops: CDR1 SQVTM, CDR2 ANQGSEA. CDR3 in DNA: TGCAGCGTTGCATTGGACGGCTACACCTTC. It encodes CSVALDGYTF.

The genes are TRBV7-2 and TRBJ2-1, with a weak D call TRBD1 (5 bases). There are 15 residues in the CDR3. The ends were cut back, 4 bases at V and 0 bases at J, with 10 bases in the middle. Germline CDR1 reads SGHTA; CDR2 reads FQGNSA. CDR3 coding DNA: TGTGCCAGCAGCTCCAGGGCCCGCTCCTACAATGAGCAGTTCTTC. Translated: CASSSRARSYNEQFF.